The source of this T cell receptor beta chain is a study of blood T cell repertoires in COVID-19. The overall study: Samples representing acute and convalescent COVID-19 were sourced from the United States, Italy and Spain. PBMCs, B-cell-depleted T cells, or T cells were the source of the cDNA or gDNA that made up the material.

Sequencing used immunoSEQ multiplex PCR; TCRdb keeps in-frame clones, though not all of them. This repertoire shows some 260,000 clones, approximately 88% found once; its top ten account for more than 8.5%. From germline, CDR1 is MNHEY and CDR2 SVGEGT. CDR3 length equals 15 residues. Trimming stripped 2 bases from V and 2 bases from J, with 13 bases between. The sequenced sample consisted of peripheral blood. This chain joins TRBV6-2 or TRBV6-3 and TRBJ2-7; no clear D. This sequence originates from a woman aged 70-85 years with COVID-19, enrolled during active disease. The CDR3 DNA reads TGTGCCAGCAGTTACAGTCCTAACTTCCCCTACGAGCAGTACTTC. It is translated as CASSYSPNFPYEQYF.